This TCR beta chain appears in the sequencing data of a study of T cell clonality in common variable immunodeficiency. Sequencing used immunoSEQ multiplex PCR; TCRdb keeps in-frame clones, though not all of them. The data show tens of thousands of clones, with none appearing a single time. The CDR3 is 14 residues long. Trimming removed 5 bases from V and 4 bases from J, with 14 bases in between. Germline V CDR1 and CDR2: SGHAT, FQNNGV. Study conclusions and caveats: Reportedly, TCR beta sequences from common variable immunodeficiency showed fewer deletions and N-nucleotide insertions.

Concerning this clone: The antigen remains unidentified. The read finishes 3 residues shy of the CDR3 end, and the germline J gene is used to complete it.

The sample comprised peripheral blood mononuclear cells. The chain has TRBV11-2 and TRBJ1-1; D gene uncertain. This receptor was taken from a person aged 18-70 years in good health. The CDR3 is CASSPRADFTEAFF. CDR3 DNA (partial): TGTGCCAGCAGCCCGAGGGCGGACTTCACTGAA.